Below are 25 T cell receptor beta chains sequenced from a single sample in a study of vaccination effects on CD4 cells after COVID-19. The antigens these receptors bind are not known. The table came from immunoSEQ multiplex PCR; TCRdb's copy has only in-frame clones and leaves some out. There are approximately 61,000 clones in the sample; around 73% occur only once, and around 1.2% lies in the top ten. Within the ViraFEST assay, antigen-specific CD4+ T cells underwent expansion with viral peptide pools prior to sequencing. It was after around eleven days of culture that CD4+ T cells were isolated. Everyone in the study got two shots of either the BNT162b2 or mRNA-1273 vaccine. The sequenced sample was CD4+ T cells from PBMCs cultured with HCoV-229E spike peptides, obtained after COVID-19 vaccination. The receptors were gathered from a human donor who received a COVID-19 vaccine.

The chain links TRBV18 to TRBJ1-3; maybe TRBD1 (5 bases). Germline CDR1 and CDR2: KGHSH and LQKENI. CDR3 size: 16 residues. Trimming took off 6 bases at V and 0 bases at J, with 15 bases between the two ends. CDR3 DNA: TGTGCCAGCTCGGAATATGACAGCGACTCTGGAAACACCATATATTTT. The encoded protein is CASSEYDSDSGNTIYF.

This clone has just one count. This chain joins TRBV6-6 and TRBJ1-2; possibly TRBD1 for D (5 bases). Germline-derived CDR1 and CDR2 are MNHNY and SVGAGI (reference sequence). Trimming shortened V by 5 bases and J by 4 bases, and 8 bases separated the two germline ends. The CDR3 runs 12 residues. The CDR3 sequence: CASSGTFYGYTF. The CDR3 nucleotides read TGTGCCAGCAGTGGGACTTTCTATGGCTACACCTTC.

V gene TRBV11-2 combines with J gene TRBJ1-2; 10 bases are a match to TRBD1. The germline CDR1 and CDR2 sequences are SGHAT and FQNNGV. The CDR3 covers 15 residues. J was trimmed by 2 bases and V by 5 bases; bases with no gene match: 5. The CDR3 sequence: CASSRDRGRNYGYTF. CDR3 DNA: TGTGCCAGCAGCCGGGACAGGGGTAGGAACTATGGCTACACCTTC.

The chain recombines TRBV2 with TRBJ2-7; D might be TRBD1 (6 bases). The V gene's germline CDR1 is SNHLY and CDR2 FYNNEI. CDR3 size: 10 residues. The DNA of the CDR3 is TGTGTGGGGGCGGGCTACGAGCAGTACGTC. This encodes CVGAGYEQYV.

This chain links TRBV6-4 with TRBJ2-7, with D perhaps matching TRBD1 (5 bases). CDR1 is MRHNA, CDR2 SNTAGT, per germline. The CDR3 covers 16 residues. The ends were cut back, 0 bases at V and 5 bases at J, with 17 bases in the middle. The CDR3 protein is CASSDSRIGVDNEQYV. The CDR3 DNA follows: TGTGCCAGCAGTGACTCGAGAATAGGGGTCGACAACGAGCAGTACGTC.

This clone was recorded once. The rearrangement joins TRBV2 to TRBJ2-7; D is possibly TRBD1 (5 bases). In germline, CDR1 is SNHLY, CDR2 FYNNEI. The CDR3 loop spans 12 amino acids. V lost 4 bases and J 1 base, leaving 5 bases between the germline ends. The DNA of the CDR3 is TGTGCCAGCAGTGGACAGTCCTACGAGCAGTACGTC. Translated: CASSGQSYEQYV.

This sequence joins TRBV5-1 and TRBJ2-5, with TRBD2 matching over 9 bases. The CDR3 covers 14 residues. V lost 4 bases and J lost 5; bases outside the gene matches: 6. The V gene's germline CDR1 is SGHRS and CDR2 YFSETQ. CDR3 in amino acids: CASSPAGGRETQYF. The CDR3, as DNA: TGCGCCAGCAGCCCGGCGGGGGGGAGGGAGACCCAGTACTTC.

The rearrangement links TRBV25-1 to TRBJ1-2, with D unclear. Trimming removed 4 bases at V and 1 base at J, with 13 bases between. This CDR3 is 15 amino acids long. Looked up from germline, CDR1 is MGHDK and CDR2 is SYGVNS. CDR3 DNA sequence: TGTGCCAGCAGTGCCGGATTATGGGATAACTATGGCTACACCTTC. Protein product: CASSAGLWDNYGYTF.

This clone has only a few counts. Written as DNA, the CDR3 is TGTGCCAGCAGCCGGGACCTCTCTGGAAACACCATATATTTT. It codes for CASSRDLSGNTIYF. The chain employs TRBV14 and TRBJ1-3; tentative D call: TRBD1 (5 bases). CDR1 SGHDN and CDR2 FVKESK come from the germline V gene. V was clipped by 4 bases and J by 0 bases, with 7 bases between them. This CDR3 is built from 14 residues.

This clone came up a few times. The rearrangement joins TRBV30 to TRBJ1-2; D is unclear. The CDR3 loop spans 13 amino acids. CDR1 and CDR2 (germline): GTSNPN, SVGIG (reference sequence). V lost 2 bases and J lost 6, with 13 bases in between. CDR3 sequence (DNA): TGTGCCTGGAGTCGAGAGGTAGGGAATGGCTACACCTTC. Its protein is CAWSREVGNGYTF. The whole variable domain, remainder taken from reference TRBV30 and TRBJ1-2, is SQTIHQWPATLVQPVGSPLSLECTVEGTSNPNLYWYRQAAGRGLQLLFYSVGIGQISSEVPQNLSASRPQDRQFILSSKKLLLSDSGFYLCAWSREVGNGYTFGSGTRLTVV.

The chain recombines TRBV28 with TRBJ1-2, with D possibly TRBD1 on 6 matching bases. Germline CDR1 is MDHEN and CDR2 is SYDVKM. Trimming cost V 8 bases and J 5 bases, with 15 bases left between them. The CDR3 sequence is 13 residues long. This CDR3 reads CASQYRESYGYTF. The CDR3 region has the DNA TGTGCCAGCCAATACAGGGAGAGTTATGGCTACACCTTC.

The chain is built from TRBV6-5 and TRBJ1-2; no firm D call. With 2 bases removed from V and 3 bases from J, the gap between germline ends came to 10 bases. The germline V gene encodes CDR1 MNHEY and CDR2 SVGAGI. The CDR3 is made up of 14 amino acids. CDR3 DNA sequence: TGTGCCAGCAGTTACCGGGCGGATTACTATGGCTACACCTTC. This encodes CASSYRADYYGYTF.

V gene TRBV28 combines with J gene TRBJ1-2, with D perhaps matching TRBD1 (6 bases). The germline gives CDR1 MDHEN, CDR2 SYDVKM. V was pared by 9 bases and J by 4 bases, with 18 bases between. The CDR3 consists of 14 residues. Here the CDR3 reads CASRYQDRSYGYTF. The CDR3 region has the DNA TGTGCCAGTCGTTATCAGGACAGATCCTATGGCTACACCTTC.

In DNA, the CDR3 is TGCAGCGTTGAAGTGGATAGCAATCAGCCCCAGCATTTT. This sequence encodes CSVEVDSNQPQHF. The chain has TRBV29-1 and TRBJ1-5, with D unresolved. Germline V gene data show CDR1 as SQVTM and CDR2 as ANQGSEA. With 1 base removed from V and 0 bases from J, the gap between germline ends came to 4 bases. The CDR3 has 13 amino acids.

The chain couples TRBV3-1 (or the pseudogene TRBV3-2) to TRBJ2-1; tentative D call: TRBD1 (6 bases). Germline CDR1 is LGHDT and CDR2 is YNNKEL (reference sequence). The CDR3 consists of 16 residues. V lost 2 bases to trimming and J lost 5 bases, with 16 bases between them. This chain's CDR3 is CASSQHGGLGHNEQFF. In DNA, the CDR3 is TGTGCCAGCAGCCAACATGGGGGCCTCGGACACAATGAGCAGTTCTTC.

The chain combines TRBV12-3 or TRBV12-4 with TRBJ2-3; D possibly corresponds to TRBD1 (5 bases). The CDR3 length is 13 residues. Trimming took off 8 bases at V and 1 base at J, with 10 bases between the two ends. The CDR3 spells CASGQTGTDTQYF. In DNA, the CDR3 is TGTGCCAGCGGCCAGACAGGCACAGATACGCAGTATTTT.

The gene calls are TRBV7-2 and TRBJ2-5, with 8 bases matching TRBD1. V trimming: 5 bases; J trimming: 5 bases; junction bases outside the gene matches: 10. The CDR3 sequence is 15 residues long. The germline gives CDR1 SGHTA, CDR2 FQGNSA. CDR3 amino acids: CASSPGDRKGETQYF. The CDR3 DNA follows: TGTGCCAGCAGCCCTGGGGACAGGAAAGGGGAGACCCAGTACTTC.

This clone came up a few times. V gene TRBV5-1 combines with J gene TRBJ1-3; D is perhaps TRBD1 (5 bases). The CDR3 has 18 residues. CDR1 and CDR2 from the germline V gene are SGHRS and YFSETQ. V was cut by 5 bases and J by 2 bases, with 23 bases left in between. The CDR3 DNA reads TGCGCCAGCAGTAACAGTCCTCCAGGGTATTCTGCTGGAAACACCATATATTTT. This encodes CASSNSPPGYSAGNTIYF.

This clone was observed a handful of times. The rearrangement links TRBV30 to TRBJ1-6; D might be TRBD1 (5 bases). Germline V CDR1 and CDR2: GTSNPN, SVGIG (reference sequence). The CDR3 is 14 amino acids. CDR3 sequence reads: CAATMQGPNSPLHF. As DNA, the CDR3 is TGTGCTGCTACCATGCAGGGACCTAATTCACCCCTCCACTTT. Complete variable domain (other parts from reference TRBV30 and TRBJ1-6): SQTIHQWPATLVQPVGSPLSLECTVEGTSNPNLYWYRQAAGRGLQLLFYSVGIGQISSEVPQNLSASRPQDRQFILSSKKLLLSDSGFYLCAATMQGPNSPLHFGNGTRLTVT.

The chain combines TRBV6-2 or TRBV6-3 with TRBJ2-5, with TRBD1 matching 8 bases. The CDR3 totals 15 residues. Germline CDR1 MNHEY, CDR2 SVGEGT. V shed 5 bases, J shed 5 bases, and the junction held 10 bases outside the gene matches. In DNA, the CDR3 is TGTGCCAGCAGTCCCCGGGACAGGCACCGGGAGACCCAGTACTTC. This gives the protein CASSPRDRHRETQYF.

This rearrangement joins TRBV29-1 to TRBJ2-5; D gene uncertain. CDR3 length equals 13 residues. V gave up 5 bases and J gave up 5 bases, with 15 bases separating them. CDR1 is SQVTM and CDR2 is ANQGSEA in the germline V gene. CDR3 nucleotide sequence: TGCAGCGTTTTAAGACCCTTTGGGGAGACCCAGTACTTC. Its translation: CSVLRPFGETQYF.

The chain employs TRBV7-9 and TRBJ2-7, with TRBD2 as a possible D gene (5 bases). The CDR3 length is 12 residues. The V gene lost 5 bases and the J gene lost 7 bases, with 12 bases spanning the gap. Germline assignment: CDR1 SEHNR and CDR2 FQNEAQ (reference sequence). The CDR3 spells CASSPHSGEQYV. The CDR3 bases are TGTGCCAGCAGCCCCCACTCGGGAGAGCAGTACGTC.

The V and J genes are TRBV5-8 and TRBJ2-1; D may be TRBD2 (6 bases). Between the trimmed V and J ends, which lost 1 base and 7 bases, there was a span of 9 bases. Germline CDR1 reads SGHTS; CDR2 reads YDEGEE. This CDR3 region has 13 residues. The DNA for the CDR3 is TGTGCCAGCAGCTTGACGGGAGTGAATGAGCAGTTCTTC. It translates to CASSLTGVNEQFF.

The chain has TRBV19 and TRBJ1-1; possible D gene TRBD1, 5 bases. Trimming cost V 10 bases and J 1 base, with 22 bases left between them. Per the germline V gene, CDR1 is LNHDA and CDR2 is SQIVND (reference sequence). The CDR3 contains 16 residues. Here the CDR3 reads CATIPRDSTPNTEAFF. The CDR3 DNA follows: TGTGCCACTATCCCCCGCGACAGTACCCCGAACACTGAAGCTTTCTTT. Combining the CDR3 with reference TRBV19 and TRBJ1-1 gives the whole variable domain DGGITQSPKYLFRKEGQNVTLSCEQNLNHDAMYWYRQDPGQGLRLIYYSQIVNDFQKGDIAEGYSVSREKKESFPLTVTSAQKNPTAFYLCATIPRDSTPNTEAFFGQGTRLTVV.

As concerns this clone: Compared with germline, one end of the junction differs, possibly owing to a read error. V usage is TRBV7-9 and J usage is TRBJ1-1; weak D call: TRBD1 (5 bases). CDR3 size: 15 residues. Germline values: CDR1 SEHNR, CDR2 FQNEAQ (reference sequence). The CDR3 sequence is CASSGASGIGVRIGF. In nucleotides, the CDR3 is TGTGCCAGCAGCGGCGCGTCAGGGATTGGCGTAAGGATTGGCTTT.